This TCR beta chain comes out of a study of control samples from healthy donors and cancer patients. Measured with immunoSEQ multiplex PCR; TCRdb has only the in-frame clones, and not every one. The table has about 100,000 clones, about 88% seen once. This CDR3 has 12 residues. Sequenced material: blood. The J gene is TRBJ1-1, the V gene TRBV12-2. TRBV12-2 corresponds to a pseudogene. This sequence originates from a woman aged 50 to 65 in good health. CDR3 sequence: CASRFGCTEAFF. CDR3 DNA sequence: TGTGCAAGTCGCTTTGGGTGCACTGAAGCTTTCTTT.